A single sample gave rise to the 7 T cell receptor beta chains below, sequenced in a study of blood T cell repertoires in COVID-19. Data came from immunoSEQ multiplex PCR; TCRdb stores just in-frame clones and leaves some out. The sample has over 150,000 clones; under 95% are singletons. Sequenced input: peripheral blood. These receptors originate from a man in his forties or fifties with acute or convalescent COVID-19.

The J gene is TRBJ2-7, the V gene TRBV7-2, with D possibly being TRBD1 (6 bases). The V end was cut by 4 bases, the J end by 2 bases, with 15 bases between. The V gene's germline CDR1 is SGHTA and CDR2 FQGNSA. This CDR3 has 15 residues. The chain's CDR3 is CASSSPGEGAYEQYV. The CDR3, as DNA: TGTGCCAGCAGCTCACCAGGGGAAGGGGCCTACGAGCAGTACGTC.

This chain links TRBV7-2 with TRBJ1-4, with a possible D match to TRBD1 (5 bases). This CDR3 contains 16 residues. The V gene's germline CDR1 is SGHTA and CDR2 FQGNSA. V lost 2 bases and J lost 3, with 13 bases in between. The CDR3 nucleotides are TGTGCCAGCAGCTTATTGGGGGGGTTGTCTAATGAAAAACTGTTTTTT. The encoded protein is CASSLLGGLSNEKLFF.

The J gene is TRBJ2-7, the V gene TRBV2; 12 nucleotides align to TRBD2. This CDR3 region has 14 residues. The V gene end was trimmed by 6 bases and the J gene end by 3 bases; junction bases not matched to a gene: 3. The V gene's germline CDR1 is SNHLY and CDR2 FYNNEI. The CDR3 DNA reads TGTGCCAGCAGAGTGACTAGCGGGAGCTACGAGCAGTACTTC. Protein product: CASRVTSGSYEQYF.

The V gene is TRBV7-9, the J gene TRBJ1-2; perhaps TRBD1 as D (6 bases). The CDR3 spans 14 residues. Between the trimmed V and J ends, which lost 3 bases and 8 bases, there was a span of 16 bases. Germline V gives CDR1 SEHNR, CDR2 FQNEAQ (reference sequence). CDR3 DNA sequence: TGTGCCAGCAGCTTGGACAGCTTCTATGGGGGCTACACCTTC. Translating it yields CASSLDSFYGGYTF.

The chain recombines TRBV7-9 with TRBJ2-3; 9 bases fit TRBD1. Trimming cost V 0 bases and J 8 bases; bases outside gene matches: 6. This CDR3 has 15 residues. The V gene's germline CDR1 is SEHNR and CDR2 FQNEAQ (reference sequence). The CDR3 DNA sequence: TGTGCCAGCAGCTTAGCGGGACAGGGCGCGGGTACGCAGTATTTT. Translated, it gives CASSLAGQGAGTQYF.

The rearrangement joins TRBV2 to TRBJ1-2; D perhaps matches TRBD1 (6 bases). Germline lookup yields CDR1 SNHLY and CDR2 FYNNEI. The CDR3 runs to 13 residues. The V end was cut by 9 bases, the J end by 3 bases, with 14 bases between. In nucleotides, the CDR3 is TGTGCCAGAAGATTTTCAGGGGACTATGGCTACACCTTC. Amino acid sequence: CARRFSGDYGYTF.

J is TRBJ1-1 and V is TRBV6-2 or TRBV6-3; perhaps TRBD1 as D (5 bases). The ends were cut back, 3 bases at V and 2 bases at J, with 10 bases in the middle. Per germline, CDR1 MNHEY and CDR2 SVGEGT. The CDR3 has 14 amino acids. CDR3 sequence reads: CASSYRQGNTEAFF. The CDR3 nucleotides are TGTGCCAGCAGTTATCGGCAGGGAAACACTGAAGCTTTCTTT.